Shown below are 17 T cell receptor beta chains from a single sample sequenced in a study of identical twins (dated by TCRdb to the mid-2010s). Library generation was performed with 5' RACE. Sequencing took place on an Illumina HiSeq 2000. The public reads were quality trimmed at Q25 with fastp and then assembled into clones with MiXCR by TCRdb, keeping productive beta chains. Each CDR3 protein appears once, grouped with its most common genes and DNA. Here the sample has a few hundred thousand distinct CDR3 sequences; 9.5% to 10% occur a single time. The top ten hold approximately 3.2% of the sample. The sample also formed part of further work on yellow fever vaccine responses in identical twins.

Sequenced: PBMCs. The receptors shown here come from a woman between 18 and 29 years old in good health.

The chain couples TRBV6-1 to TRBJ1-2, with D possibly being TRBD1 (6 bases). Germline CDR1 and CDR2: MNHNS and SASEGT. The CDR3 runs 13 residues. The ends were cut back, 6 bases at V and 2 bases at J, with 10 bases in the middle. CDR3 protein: CASRPTGNYGYTF. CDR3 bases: TGTGCCAGCAGACCGACAGGCAACTATGGCTACACCTTC.

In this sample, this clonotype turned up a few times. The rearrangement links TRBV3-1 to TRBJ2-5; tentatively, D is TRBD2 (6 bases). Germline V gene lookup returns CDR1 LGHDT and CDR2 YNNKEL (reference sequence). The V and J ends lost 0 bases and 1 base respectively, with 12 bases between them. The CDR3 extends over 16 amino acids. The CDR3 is CASSQDWDSSQETQYF. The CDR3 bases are TGTGCCAGCAGCCAAGATTGGGACTCGAGCCAAGAGACCCAGTACTTC.

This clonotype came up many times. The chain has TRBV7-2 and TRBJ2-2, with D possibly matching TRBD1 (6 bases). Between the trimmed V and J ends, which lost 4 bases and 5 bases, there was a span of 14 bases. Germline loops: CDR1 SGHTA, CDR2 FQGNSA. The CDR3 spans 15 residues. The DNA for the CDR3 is TGTGCCAGCAGCTCCCGGACAGCTAAGACCGGGGAGCTGTTTTTT. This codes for CASSSRTAKTGELFF.

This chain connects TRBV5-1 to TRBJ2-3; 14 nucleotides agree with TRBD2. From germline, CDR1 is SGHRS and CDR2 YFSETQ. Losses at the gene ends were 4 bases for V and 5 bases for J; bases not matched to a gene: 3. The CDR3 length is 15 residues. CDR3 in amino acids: CASSTGTSGRDTQYF. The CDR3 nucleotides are TGCGCCAGCAGCACCGGGACTAGCGGGAGAGATACGCAGTATTTT.

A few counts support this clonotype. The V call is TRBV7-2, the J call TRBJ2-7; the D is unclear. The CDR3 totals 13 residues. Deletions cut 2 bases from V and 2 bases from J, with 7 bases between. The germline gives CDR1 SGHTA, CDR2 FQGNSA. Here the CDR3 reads CASSLTDPYEQYF. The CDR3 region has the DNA TGTGCCAGCAGCTTAACAGATCCCTACGAGCAGTACTTC. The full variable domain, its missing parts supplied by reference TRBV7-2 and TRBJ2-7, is GAGVSQSPSNKVTEKGKDVELRCDPISGHTALYWYRQSLGQGLEFLIYFQGNSAPDKSGLPSDRFSAERTGGSVSTLTIQRTQQEDSAVYLCASSLTDPYEQYFGPGTRLTVT.

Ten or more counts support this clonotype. As DNA, the CDR3 is TGTGCCAGCAGCCTTCTAGAGGGGTTCCAAGAGACCCAGTACTTC. The encoded protein is CASSLLEGFQETQYF. This chain uses TRBV11-1 with TRBJ2-5; D assignment may be TRBD1 or TRBD2 (5 bases each). This CDR3 contains 15 residues. Trimming removed 5 bases at V and 1 base at J, with 14 bases between. Germline assignment: CDR1 SGHAT and CDR2 FQDESV (reference sequence).

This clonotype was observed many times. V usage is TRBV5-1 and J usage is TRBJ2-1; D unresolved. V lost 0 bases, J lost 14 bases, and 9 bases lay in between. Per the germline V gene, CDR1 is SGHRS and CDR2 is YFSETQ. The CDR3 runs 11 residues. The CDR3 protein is CASSLEGRKFF. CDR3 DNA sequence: TGCGCCAGCAGCTTGGAGGGCAGAAAGTTCTTC. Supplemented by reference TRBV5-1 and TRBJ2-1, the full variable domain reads KAGVTQTPRYLIKTRGQQVTLSCSPISGHRSVSWYQQTPGQGLQFLFEYFSETQRNKGNFPGRFSGRQFSNSRSEMNVSTLELGDSALYLCASSLEGRKFFGPGTRLTVL.

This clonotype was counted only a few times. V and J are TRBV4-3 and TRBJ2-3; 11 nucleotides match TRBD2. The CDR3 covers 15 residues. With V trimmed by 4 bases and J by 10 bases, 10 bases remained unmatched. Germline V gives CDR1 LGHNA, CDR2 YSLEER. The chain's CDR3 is CASSPQTGLAGAQYF. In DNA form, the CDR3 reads TGCGCCAGCAGCCCGCAAACCGGACTAGCGGGTGCGCAGTATTTT.

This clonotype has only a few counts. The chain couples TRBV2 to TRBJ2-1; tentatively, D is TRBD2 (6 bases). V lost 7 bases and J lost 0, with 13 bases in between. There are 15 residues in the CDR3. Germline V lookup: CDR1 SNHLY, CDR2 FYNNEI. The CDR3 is CASNGGDSSYNEQFF. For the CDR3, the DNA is TGTGCCAGCAATGGCGGGGATAGCTCCTACAATGAGCAGTTCTTC. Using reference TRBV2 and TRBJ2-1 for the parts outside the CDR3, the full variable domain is EPEVTQTPSHQVTQMGQEVILRCVPISNHLYFYWYRQILGQKVEFLVSFYNNEISEKSEIFDDQFSVERPDGSNFTLKIRSTKLEDSAMYFCASNGGDSSYNEQFFGPGTRLTVL.

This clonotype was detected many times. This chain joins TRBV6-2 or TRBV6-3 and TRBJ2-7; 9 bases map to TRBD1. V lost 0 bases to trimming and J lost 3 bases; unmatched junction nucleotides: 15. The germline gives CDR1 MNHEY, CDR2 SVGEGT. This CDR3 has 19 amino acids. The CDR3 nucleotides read TGTGCCAGCAGTTACTCGACCGGGACAGGGTTTCGTGGAGTCTACGAGCAGTACTTC. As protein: CASSYSTGTGFRGVYEQYF.

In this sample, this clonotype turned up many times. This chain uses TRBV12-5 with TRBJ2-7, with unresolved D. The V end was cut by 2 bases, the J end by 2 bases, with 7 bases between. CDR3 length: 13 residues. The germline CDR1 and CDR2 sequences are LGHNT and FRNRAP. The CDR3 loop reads CASGLRPTYEQYF. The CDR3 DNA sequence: TGTGCTAGTGGTTTGAGACCTACCTACGAGCAGTACTTC.

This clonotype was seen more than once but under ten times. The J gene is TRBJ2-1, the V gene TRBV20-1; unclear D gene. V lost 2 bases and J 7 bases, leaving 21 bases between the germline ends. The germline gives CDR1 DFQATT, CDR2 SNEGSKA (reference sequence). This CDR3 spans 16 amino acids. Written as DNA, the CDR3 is TGCAGTGCTAGAAGCTCGGCCCTTGAGTTCGAAAATGAGCAGTTCTTC. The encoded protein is CSARSSALEFENEQFF.

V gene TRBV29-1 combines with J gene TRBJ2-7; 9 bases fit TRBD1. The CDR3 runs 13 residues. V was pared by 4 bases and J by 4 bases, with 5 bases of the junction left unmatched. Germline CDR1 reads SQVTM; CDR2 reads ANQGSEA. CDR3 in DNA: TGCAGCGTTGGTCGGACAGGGGATTACGAGCAGTACTTC. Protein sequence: CSVGRTGDYEQYF.

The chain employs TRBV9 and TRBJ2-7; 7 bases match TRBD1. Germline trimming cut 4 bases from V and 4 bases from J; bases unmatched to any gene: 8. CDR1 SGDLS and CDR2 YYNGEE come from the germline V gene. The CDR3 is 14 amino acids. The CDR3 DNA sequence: TGTGCCAGCAGCCCCGGGACAGAAAAATACGAGCAGTACTTC. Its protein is CASSPGTEKYEQYF.

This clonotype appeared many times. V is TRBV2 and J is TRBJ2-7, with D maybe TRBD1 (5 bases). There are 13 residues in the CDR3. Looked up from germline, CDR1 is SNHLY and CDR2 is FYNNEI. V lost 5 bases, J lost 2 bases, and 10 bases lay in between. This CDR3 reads CASSNQGTYEQYF. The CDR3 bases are TGTGCCAGCAGTAACCAGGGCACCTACGAGCAGTACTTC.

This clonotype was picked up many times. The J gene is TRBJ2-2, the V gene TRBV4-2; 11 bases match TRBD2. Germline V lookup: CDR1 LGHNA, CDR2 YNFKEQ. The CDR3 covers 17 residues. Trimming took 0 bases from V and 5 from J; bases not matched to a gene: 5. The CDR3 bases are TGTGCCAGCAGCCAAGATACCCGACTAGCGGGAACCGGGGAGCTGTTTTTT. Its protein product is CASSQDTRLAGTGELFF.

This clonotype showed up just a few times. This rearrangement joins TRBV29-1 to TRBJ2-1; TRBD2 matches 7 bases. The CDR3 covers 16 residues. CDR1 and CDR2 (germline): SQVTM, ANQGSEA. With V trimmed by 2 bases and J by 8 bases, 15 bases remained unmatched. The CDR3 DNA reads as TGCAGCGTTGAATTAGCGCGGCGGGAGAGTCGTGATGAGCAGTTCTTC. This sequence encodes CSVELARRESRDEQFF.